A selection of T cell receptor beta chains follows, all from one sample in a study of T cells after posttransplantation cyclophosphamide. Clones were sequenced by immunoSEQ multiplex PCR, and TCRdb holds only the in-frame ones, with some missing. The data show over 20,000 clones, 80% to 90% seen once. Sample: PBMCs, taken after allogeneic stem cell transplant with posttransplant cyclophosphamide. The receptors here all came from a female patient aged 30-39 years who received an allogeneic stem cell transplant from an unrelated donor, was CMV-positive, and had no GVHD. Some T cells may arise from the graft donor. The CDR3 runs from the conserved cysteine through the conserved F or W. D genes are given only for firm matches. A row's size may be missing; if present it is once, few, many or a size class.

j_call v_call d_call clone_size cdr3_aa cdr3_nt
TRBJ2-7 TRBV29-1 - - CSVEEAETYEQYF TGCAGCGTTGAAGAAGCCGAGACCTACGAGCAGTACTTC
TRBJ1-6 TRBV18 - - CASSPFLGSPNSPLHF TGTGCCAGCTCACCATTCCTAGGGAGTCCAAATTCACCCCTCCACTTT
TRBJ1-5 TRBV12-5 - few CASGLFNGGLSNQPQHF TGTGCTAGTGGTTTGTTTAACGGGGGGTTGAGCAATCAGCCCCAGCATTTT
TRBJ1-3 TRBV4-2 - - CASSHQAPTKILGNTIYF TGTGCCAGCAGCCACCAGGCTCCCACGAAGATACTCGGAAACACCATATATTTT
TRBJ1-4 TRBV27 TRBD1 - CASRQGWGSANEKLFF TGTGCCAGCAGACAGGGGTGGGGTAGCGCTAATGAAAAACTGTTTTTT
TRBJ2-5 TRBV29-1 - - CSVEDDGGTGIPGETQYF TGCAGCGTTGAAGACGACGGGGGAACCGGGATCCCCGGGGAGACCCAGTACTTC
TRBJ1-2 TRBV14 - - CASSHISQTGDYGYTF TGTGCCAGCAGCCATATTTCCCAGACAGGTGATTATGGCTACACCTTC
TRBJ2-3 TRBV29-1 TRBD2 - CSVEDWTSGAQDTQYF TGCAGCGTTGAAGATTGGACTAGCGGCGCGCAGGATACGCAGTATTTT
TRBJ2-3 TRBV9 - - CASSPRRMTGGFTDTQYF TGTGCCAGCAGCCCCCGCCGGATGACAGGTGGCTTCACAGATACGCAGTATTTT
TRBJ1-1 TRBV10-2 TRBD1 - CASSDRQGYTEAFF TGCGCCAGCAGTGATAGACAGGGATACACTGAAGCTTTCTTT
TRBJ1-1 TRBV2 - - CASPGNYGPYNAIDYSEAFF TGTGCCAGCCCTGGGAATTACGGCCCCTATAACGCTATTGACTACAGTGAAGCTTTCTTT
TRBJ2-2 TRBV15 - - CATSRDPFSGELFF TGTGCCACCAGCAGAGACCCGTTTTCCGGGGAGCTGTTTTTT
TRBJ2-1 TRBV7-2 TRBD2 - CASSLSTSGGYEQFF TGTGCCAGCAGCTTATCCACTAGCGGGGGCTATGAGCAGTTCTTC
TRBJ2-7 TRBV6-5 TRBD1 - CASSYGGQGTSEQYF TGTGCCAGCAGTTACGGGGGACAGGGGACTAGCGAGCAGTACTTC
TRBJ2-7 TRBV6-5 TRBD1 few CASSYGDRGYYEQYF TGTGCCAGCAGTTACGGGGACAGGGGCTACTACGAGCAGTACTTC
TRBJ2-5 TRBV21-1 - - CASSKRGTGGSQETQYF TGTGCCAGCAGCAAAAGGGGAACAGGGGGGTCTCAAGAGACCCAGTACTTC
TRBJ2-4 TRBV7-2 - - CASSINRATRDIQYF TGTGCCAGCAGCATCAATCGAGCCACTAGGGACATTCAGTACTTC
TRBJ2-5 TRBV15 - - CATSEAKTGETQYF TGTGCCACCAGCGAGGCCAAGACAGGAGAGACCCAGTACTTC
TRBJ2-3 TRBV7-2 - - CASSLVSADTQYF TGTGCCAGCAGCTTAGTCAGTGCAGATACGCAGTATTTT
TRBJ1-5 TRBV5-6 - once CASSQGSQPQHF TGTGCCAGCAGCCAGGGGAGTCAGCCCCAGCATTTT
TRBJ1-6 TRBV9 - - CASSVDSGISPLHF TGTGCCAGCAGCGTAGATTCAGGGATTTCACCCCTCCACTTT
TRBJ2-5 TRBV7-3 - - CASSLNSGSGPPETQYF TGTGCCAGCAGCTTAAATTCCGGTAGCGGCCCCCCGGAGACCCAGTACTTC
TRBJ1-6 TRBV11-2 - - CASSAQLTPLHF TGTGCCAGCAGCGCACAGCTTACACCCCTCCACTTT
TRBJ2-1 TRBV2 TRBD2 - CASSVTSGVYNEQFF TGTGCCAGCAGCGTGACTAGCGGGGTCTACAATGAGCAGTTCTTC
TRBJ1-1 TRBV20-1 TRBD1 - CSASLTGEAFF TGCAGTGCTAGCCTGACAGGGGAAGCTTTCTTT
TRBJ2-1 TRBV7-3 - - CASSPNPGLHYNEQFF TGTGCCAGCAGTCCGAATCCGGGACTCCACTACAATGAGCAGTTCTTC